The T cell receptor (beta chain) described here comes from a study of blood T cell repertoires in COVID-19. Produced via immunoSEQ multiplex PCR; TCRdb's table is partial and in-frame only. The sample records fewer than 650,000 clones, about 88% being singletons. This CDR3 is built from 14 residues. Germline CDR1 is KGHSH and CDR2 is LQKENI. J lost 5 bases, V lost 6 bases, and 9 bases had no gene match. The receptor comes from a woman in her 50s with COVID-19, enrolled during active disease. The specimen was peripheral blood. This chain links TRBV18 with TRBJ1-1; the match to TRBD1 covers 7 bases. The CDR3 DNA sequence: TGTGCCAGCTCCTTCGACAGGGATGGAACTGAAGCTTTCTTT. This translates into CASSFDRDGTEAFF. The variable domain in full, with the rest retrieved from reference TRBV18 and TRBJ1-1, is NAGVMQNPRHLVRRRGQEARLRCSPMKGHSHVYWYRQLPEEGLKFMVYLQKENIIDESGMPKERFSAEFPKEGPSILRIQQVVRGDSAAYFCASSFDRDGTEAFFGQGTRLTVV.